This T cell receptor beta chain was identified in a study of shared clonotypes between healthy human individuals. Study-wide points: Of the naive CD4 clonotypes, roughly 5.5% were shared across a handful of donors. Against clonotypes common to all four donors, non-shared ones had lower generation probabilities.

Researchers partitioned CD4+ cells into CD45RA+ naive and CD45RA-negative memory subsets. Clones were read by immunoSEQ multiplex PCR, and TCRdb kept only the in-frame ones, dropping some. Here the sample spans roughly 2.6 million clones, 85% to 95% being singletons. Details on this clone: No antigen is known for it.

J was trimmed by 13 bases and V by 6 bases; bases with no gene match: 7. The length of the CDR3 is 12 residues. The germline V gene has CDR1 SNHLY and CDR2 FYNNEI. This TCR came from a man in his late teens or twenties in good health. The chain carries TRBV2 and TRBJ2-3; 10 nucleotides line up with TRBD2. The material sequenced was naive CD4+ T cells sorted from blood. Subset noted: CD45RA+ positively selected. The CDR3 nucleotides read TGTGCCAGCAGCGGCTCTAGCGGGAGTGAGTATTTT. Translation gives CASSGSSGSEYF.